The 29 T cell receptor beta chains below were found in one sample sequenced in a study of T cell changes during pregnancy in multiple sclerosis. The table came from immunoSEQ multiplex PCR; TCRdb's copy has only in-frame clones and leaves some out. The table has about 59,000 clones, about 94% seen once; the top ten hold about 2.5%. Sequenced here: CD8+ T cells from peripheral blood mononuclear cells, sampled after pregnancy. The source of these receptors is a female donor with multiple sclerosis, enrolled in a pregnancy study.

This sequence joins TRBV15 and TRBJ2-1; perhaps TRBD2 as D (5 bases). Trimming took 9 bases from V and 9 from J, leaving 12 bases between them. From germline, CDR1 is LNHNV and CDR2 YYDKDF (reference sequence). This CDR3 comprises 11 residues. The CDR3 DNA is TGTGCCACGAGGGATTACCGTGAGCAGTTCTTC. This gives the protein CATRDYREQFF.

As DNA, the CDR3 is TGTGCCAGCAGCCTCCGAACGGGACAGGGTTCCGCCGGCCACTCCTACGAGCAGTACTTC. This codes for CASSLRTGQGSAGHSYEQYF. The rearrangement links TRBV13 to TRBJ2-7; TRBD1 aligns across 9 bases. CDR3 length: 20 amino acids. The V gene's germline CDR1 is PRHDT and CDR2 FYEKMQ (reference sequence). Trimming cost V 5 bases and J 0 bases; bases outside gene matches: 20.

The rearrangement links TRBV5-1 to TRBJ1-1; TRBD1 agrees at 8 bases. The CDR3 extends over 15 amino acids. The V segment lost 2 bases and the J segment 1 base; nucleotides outside the gene matches: 4. Germline loops: CDR1 SGHRS, CDR2 YFSETQ. This CDR3 is CASSLRQGQNTEAFF. The DNA for the CDR3 is TGCGCCAGCAGCTTACGACAGGGGCAGAACACTGAAGCTTTCTTT.

The chain links TRBV7-9 to TRBJ1-5; 7 positions agree with TRBD1. There are 15 residues in the CDR3. Germline lookup yields CDR1 SEHNR and CDR2 FQNEAQ (reference sequence). V gave up 2 bases and J gave up 0 bases; unmatched junction bases: 1. CDR3 sequence reads: CASSLTGASNQPQHF. CDR3 nucleotides: TGTGCCAGCAGCTTAACAGGGGCTAGCAATCAGCCCCAGCATTTT.

The chain recombines TRBV27 with TRBJ2-1, with TRBD2 matching over 13 bases. The germline CDR1 and CDR2 sequences are MNHEY and SMNVEV (reference sequence). J lost 7 bases, V lost 4 bases, and 4 bases had no gene match. The CDR3 length is 15 residues. The CDR3 region is CASSSGTSGINEQFF. The CDR3, as DNA: TGTGCCAGCAGTTCCGGGACTAGCGGGATAAATGAGCAGTTCTTC.

The chain has TRBV5-1 and TRBJ2-5; D possibly corresponds to TRBD1 (6 bases). CDR1 and CDR2 (germline): SGHRS, YFSETQ. V was pared by 1 base and J by 6 bases, with 19 bases between. CDR3 length equals 16 residues. Here the CDR3 reads CASSLLGAGREKTQYF. The CDR3, as DNA: TGCGCCAGCAGCTTGTTGGGGGCAGGGAGAGAGAAGACCCAGTACTTC.

The V and J genes are TRBV27 and TRBJ1-5; 7 bases are shared with TRBD1. Unmatched junction bases numbered 8, after V lost 6 bases and J lost 9 bases. This CDR3 spans 13 amino acids. CDR1 and CDR2 (germline): MNHEY, SMNVEV (reference sequence). DNA for the CDR3: TGTGCCAGCAGGAACAGGGGCGGAGGGCCCCAGCATTTT. Protein: CASRNRGGGPQHF.

This chain joins TRBV27 and TRBJ1-3, with D maybe TRBD1 (5 bases). The CDR3 contains 18 residues. Looked up from germline, CDR1 is MNHEY and CDR2 is SMNVEV (reference sequence). V dropped 5 bases and J dropped 0 bases, with 20 bases sitting between them. CDR3 loop: CASSPSGWQGASGNTIYF. The CDR3 DNA sequence: TGTGCCAGCAGTCCCTCTGGTTGGCAGGGCGCCTCTGGAAACACCATATATTTT.

The CDR3 DNA follows: TGTGCCAGTAGTATAGACGACAGTTCCTACAATGAGCAGTTCTTC. Translated: CASSIDDSSYNEQFF. The chain carries TRBV19 and TRBJ2-1, with a weak D call TRBD1 (5 bases). From germline, CDR1 is LNHDA and CDR2 SQIVND (reference sequence). The V gene lost 0 bases and the J gene lost 1 base, with 7 bases spanning the gap. This CDR3 comprises 15 residues.

This clone was detected once. The chain has TRBV7-9 and TRBJ2-7, with D possibly matching TRBD2 (6 bases). The germline CDR1 and CDR2 sequences are SEHNR and FQNEAQ (reference sequence). This CDR3 has 15 residues. V was cut by 4 bases and J by 3 bases, with 16 bases left in between. The CDR3 loop reads CASSSGTGGIYEQYF. The CDR3 nucleotides read TGTGCCAGCAGCTCCGGGACCGGGGGAATCTACGAGCAGTACTTC.

This clone was observed once. This chain joins TRBV11-2 and TRBJ2-1; weak D call: TRBD1 (6 bases). This CDR3 is 17 amino acids long. The V end was cut by 5 bases, the J end by 4 bases, with 21 bases between. CDR1 is SGHAT, CDR2 FQNNGV, per germline. CDR3 DNA: TGTGCCAGCAGCCCGGCGGTCGGACAGAGATTATACAATGAGCAGTTCTTC. Translated, it gives CASSPAVGQRLYNEQFF.

This chain joins TRBV2 and TRBJ2-2; D unclear. Between the trimmed V and J ends, which lost 6 bases and 5 bases, there was a span of 10 bases. Germline CDR1 is SNHLY and CDR2 is FYNNEI. This CDR3 is built from 13 residues. The CDR3 loop is CASSRPETGELFF. The CDR3 nucleotides read TGTGCCAGCAGCCGCCCGGAGACCGGGGAGCTGTTTTTT.

The CDR3 reads CASSLAPTSRSSYNEQFF. In nucleotides, the CDR3 is TGTGCCAGCAGCTTAGCGCCGACTAGCCGGAGCTCCTACAATGAGCAGTTCTTC. The V and J genes are TRBV7-9 and TRBJ2-1; 7 nucleotides match TRBD2. The CDR3 extends over 18 amino acids. Trimming cost V 0 bases and J 0 bases; bases outside gene matches: 8. Germline CDR1 reads SEHNR; CDR2 reads FQNEAQ (reference sequence).

The rearrangement links TRBV10-2 to TRBJ2-7; D possibly corresponds to TRBD1 (5 bases). CDR3 length: 14 amino acids. V lost 2 bases and J lost 2, with 10 bases in between. CDR1 and CDR2 from the germline V gene are WSHSY and SAAADI. The CDR3 DNA follows: TGCGCCAGCAGTGAGCGCAGGGTCACCTACGAGCAGTACTTC. Translating gives CASSERRVTYEQYF.

In this sample, this clone turned up once. The rearrangement links TRBV9 to TRBJ2-3, with 9 bases lining up with TRBD2. This CDR3 is 16 amino acids long. Germline CDR1 and CDR2: SGDLS and YYNGEE. V lost 4 bases and J lost 3; bases outside the gene matches: 9. The CDR3 here is CASSPSGGIVTDTQYF. The CDR3 DNA reads TGTGCCAGCAGCCCCAGCGGGGGGATAGTAACAGATACGCAGTATTTT.

The chain links TRBV5-1 to TRBJ2-5; 8 positions match TRBD1. V shed 6 bases, J shed 4 bases, and the junction held 2 bases outside the gene matches. The CDR3 runs 12 residues. Looked up from germline, CDR1 is SGHRS and CDR2 is YFSETQ. The CDR3 DNA follows: TGCGCCAGCAAAGACAGGGGAGAGACCCAGTACTTC. Its translation is CASKDRGETQYF.

V gene TRBV5-4 combines with J gene TRBJ1-1, with TRBD1 identical over 7 bases. V was pared by 5 bases and J by 4 bases, with 8 bases of the junction left unmatched. CDR3 length: 14 amino acids. Germline values: CDR1 SGHNT, CDR2 YYREEE (reference sequence). This chain's CDR3 is CASRSGTEGTEAFF. The DNA for the CDR3 is TGTGCCAGCAGATCCGGGACAGAGGGCACTGAAGCTTTCTTT.

This clone was counted a few times. V gene TRBV27 combines with J gene TRBJ1-1; D might be TRBD1 (6 bases). V was clipped by 2 bases and J by 2 bases, with 12 bases between them. The CDR3 has 15 amino acids. The V gene's germline CDR1 is MNHEY and CDR2 SMNVEV (reference sequence). CDR3 protein: CASSLTRGPNTEAFF. CDR3 coding DNA: TGTGCCAGCAGTTTAACGCGGGGGCCCAACACTGAAGCTTTCTTT.

The chain links TRBV5-1 to TRBJ2-1; 10 bases agree with TRBD2. There are 15 residues in the CDR3. Germline V lookup: CDR1 SGHRS, CDR2 YFSETQ. Germline trimming cut 4 bases from V and 6 bases from J; bases unmatched to any gene: 7. The CDR3 DNA is TGCGCCAGCAGCCCTAGCGGGAGAGAGTCCAATGAGCAGTTCTTC. This gives the protein CASSPSGRESNEQFF.

The V and J genes are TRBV5-1 and TRBJ2-2, with D possibly being TRBD1 (6 bases). CDR1 is SGHRS and CDR2 is YFSETQ in the germline V gene. This CDR3 has 14 residues. Trimming shortened V by 0 bases and J by 6 bases, and 9 bases separated the two germline ends. Written as DNA, the CDR3 is TGCGCCAGCAGCTTGGCACAGGGAGCCGGGGAGCTGTTTTTT. Protein product: CASSLAQGAGELFF.

The chain carries TRBV5-5 and TRBJ1-1, with D possibly TRBD1 on 5 matching bases. From germline, CDR1 is SGHKS and CDR2 YYEKEE (reference sequence). This CDR3 is built from 16 residues. V was clipped by 0 bases and J by 0 bases, with 12 bases between them. This CDR3 is CASSLAAGVMNTEAFF. CDR3 in DNA: TGTGCCAGCAGCTTGGCCGCGGGGGTTATGAACACTGAAGCTTTCTTT.

The chain is built from TRBV12-5 and TRBJ1-5; the match to TRBD1 covers 7 bases. V shed 6 bases and J 12 bases; nucleotides not matched to a gene: 8. Germline CDR1 is LGHNT and CDR2 is FRNRAP. The CDR3 is 12 amino acids. The CDR3 here is CASGWDSRFQHF. The CDR3 DNA follows: TGTGCTAGTGGATGGGACAGTAGATTCCAGCATTTT.

The chain joins TRBV5-4 to TRBJ2-7, with TRBD2 as a possible D gene (5 bases). The V end was cut by 9 bases, the J end by 2 bases, with 12 bases between. Per germline, CDR1 SGHNT and CDR2 YYREEE (reference sequence). This CDR3 region has 12 residues. This chain's CDR3 is CATGWETYEQYF. CDR3 nucleotide sequence: TGTGCCACGGGATGGGAAACCTACGAGCAGTACTTC. The full variable domain, completed using reference TRBV5-4 and TRBJ2-7, is ETGVTQSPTHLIKTRGQQVTLRCSSQSGHNTVSWYQQALGQGPQFIFQYYREEENGRGNFPPRFSGLQFPNYSSELNVNALELDDSALYLCATGWETYEQYFGPGTRLTVT.

V is TRBV6-6 and J is TRBJ1-5; tentative D call: TRBD1 (5 bases). Germline-derived CDR1 and CDR2 are MNHNY and SVGAGI (reference sequence). The V end lost 2 bases, the J end lost 9 bases, and 11 bases lay between the germline ends. The CDR3 is made up of 13 amino acids. The DNA of the CDR3 is TGTGCCAGCAGTTACGGGGGGAAGGGGCCCCAGCATTTT. Its protein product is CASSYGGKGPQHF.

The V and J genes are TRBV7-9 and TRBJ1-2; no definite D call. There are 12 residues in the CDR3. Trimming cost V 1 base and J 5 bases, with 5 bases left between them. Germline V gene lookup returns CDR1 SEHNR and CDR2 FQNEAQ (reference sequence). CDR3 in DNA: TGTGCCAGCAGCTTAGGAGGTTATGGCTACACCTTC. Its protein product is CASSLGGYGYTF.

This rearrangement joins TRBV27 to TRBJ2-3; TRBD2 agrees at 10 bases. This CDR3 spans 13 amino acids. CDR1 is MNHEY and CDR2 is SMNVEV in the germline V gene (reference sequence). The V segment lost 8 bases and the J segment 3 bases; nucleotides outside the gene matches: 2. The CDR3 region has the DNA TGTGCCAGCGCTAGCGGGAGAACAGATACGCAGTATTTT. Its protein is CASASGRTDTQYF.

The chain has TRBV6-1 and TRBJ2-1; 8 nucleotides match TRBD2. Trimming took 3 bases from V and 7 from J; bases not matched to a gene: 5. This CDR3 spans 14 amino acids. Germline-derived CDR1 and CDR2 are MNHNS and SASEGT. The CDR3 is CASSESGRPNEQFF. CDR3 DNA sequence: TGTGCCAGCAGTGAGAGCGGGAGACCAAATGAGCAGTTCTTC.

This chain uses TRBV18 with TRBJ2-1, with D possibly matching TRBD2 (6 bases). V dropped 3 bases and J dropped 6 bases, with 15 bases sitting between them. Germline loops: CDR1 KGHSH, CDR2 LQKENI. The CDR3 spans 15 residues. The CDR3 DNA follows: TGTGCCAGCTCACCCTCCGGGAGCGCGCTCAATGAGCAGTTCTTC. Its protein product is CASSPSGSALNEQFF.

The chain has TRBV19 and TRBJ2-7; tentative D call: TRBD1 (6 bases). CDR1 and CDR2 (germline): LNHDA, SQIVND (reference sequence). Trimming took 5 bases from V and 2 from J, leaving 10 bases between them. CDR3 length equals 13 residues. CDR3 amino acids: CASSFGQPYEQYF. The DNA for the CDR3 is TGTGCCAGTAGTTTCGGACAGCCCTACGAGCAGTACTTC.